The subject of this entry is one T cell receptor beta chain. No antigen is known for it. CDR3 regions were amplified by Arm-PCR using iRepertoire HTBI primers to build TCR beta libraries. One entry per CDR3 protein results from TCRdb running MiXCR on the multiplex PCR reads. The table includes about 470,000 distinct CDR3 sequences, roughly 21% detected once. This sample is part of a study of regulatory T cells in long-lasting Graves disease. Whole-study context: Persistent Graves' disease denoted over 5 years of antithyroid drugs plus positive TSH receptor antibodies. Study-level findings and limits: Favored gene segments in persistent disease were TRBV28, TRBJ1-2 and TRBJ2-5. For persistent Graves' patients, TCR diversity was lower than for newly diagnosed ones. Possibly, too few samples lowered accuracy.

Trimming took off 3 bases at V and 5 bases at J, with 14 bases between the two ends. The CDR3 contains 15 residues. Time point specified: persistent/refractory GD, antithyroid drugs over 5 years with positive TRAb. Construction of the TCR library relied on RNA isolated from PBMCs. The source was peripheral blood mononuclear cells (PBMCs), collected when the disease was refractory, from a patient treated with antithyroid drugs. The origin of this receptor is a female donor with Graves disease. The rearrangement links TRBV12-3 or TRBV12-4 to TRBJ1-5; D unclear. This CDR3 is CASSLGGLGDQPQHF. CDR3 nucleotides: TGTGCCAGCAGTTTGGGAGGGTTAGGCGATCAGCCCCAGCATTTT.